The sequence of this TCR beta chain was determined in a study of CD8+CD57+ T cells in acquired aplastic anemia. Turning to the study itself: Sorted CD4+ and CD8+ cells yielded DNA averaging about 2.9 ug. Study-wide points: Sharing between patients and controls was observed for around 30 CD8+ CDR3 sequences.

Of note for this clonotype: The antigen is undetermined.

Template material for TCR beta VDJ and CDR3 profiling consisted of genomic DNA. TCRdb re-analysed the reads in MiXCR, keeping a single row per CDR3 protein. The table lists some 210,000 distinct CDR3 sequences, approximately 57% of them singletons. Germline CDR1 and CDR2: DFQATT and SNEGSKA (reference sequence). The CDR3 is made up of 14 amino acids. After removal of 3 bases from V and 5 bases from J, the junction contained 9 bases not matched to a gene. V gene TRBV20-1 combines with J gene TRBJ2-5; the match to TRBD2 covers 7 bases. What was sequenced was sorted CD4+, CD8+, or CD8+CD57+ T cells (not recorded which) from PBMCs. The receptor was derived from a human donor in good health. This CDR3 is CSASWRGRLETQYF. In DNA form, the CDR3 reads TGCAGTGCTAGTTGGCGGGGGAGGTTGGAGACCCAGTACTTC.